The subject of this entry is one T cell receptor (beta chain). Its antigen is unknown. Base qualities are missing; no much larger clone stands one base away. Systemically healthy Caucasian individuals from Russia, over 30 in total and aged about 6 to 95 years, were included as donors. Ten milliliters of peripheral blood were drawn from each donor into EDTA-treated Vacutainer tubes. Ficoll-Paque density-gradient centrifugation was used to isolate PBMCs, with at least 7 million obtained per sample. Trizol reagent was used to extract total RNA from the PBMCs, yielding at least 5 micrograms per sample. For every donor, flow cytometry on a PBMC aliquot measured the percentage of naive CD45RAhigh/CD27high T cells. The sample originates from a study of blood T cells in healthy people across ages (dated by TCRdb to between 2014 and 2016). About the study as a whole: In model experiments, template switching captured about one uniquely barcoded TCR beta cDNA molecule for every two T cells. To track age-related changes in TCR beta repertoire diversity, the study relied on deep sequencing normalized with unique cDNA molecular identifiers. Donors were grouped into four age groups: young (average 16 years), middle-aged (39), aged (around 60) and long-lived (around 82). To avoid experimental bias, donors of different ages were distributed randomly across sequencing lanes. Two additional independent replicas of 1 million unique cDNA reads from the same blood draw were analyzed for two donors (one aged 18 to 30 and one aged 80 or older).

Summary of the overall study and its limitations: A strong correlation was found between observed TCR beta diversity and the percentage of naive T cells measured by flow cytometry. As age increased, observed TCR beta diversity per million T cells dropped in a roughly linear way, and a significant reduction was already evident by age 40. Donor CMV infection status was unknown, potentially confounding age-related changes in expanded clonotypes. Estimates of total diversity based on one million sequenced T cells were regarded as lower bounds and as underestimates. Compared with the aged group, the long-lived group had more naive CD4+ T cells, fewer expanded clones and increased TCR diversity, suggesting age selection. Bulk unsorted PBMC profiling prevented conclusive comparison of naive and antigen-experienced compartments.

Receptor libraries were prepared by 5' RACE. The second PCR ran for roughly 6 to 11 cycles and used a J-beta primer mix along with a sample-barcoded 5' primer. A template-switch 5' adaptor carrying 12 random nucleotides introduced a unique molecular identifier onto each TCR beta cDNA molecule. Each sample yielded at least 3 million CDR3-containing paired-end reads. All of the RNA was converted into first-strand cDNA using the Mint cDNA synthesis kit, with a TRBC-specific oligonucleotide serving as the primer. Following uracil-DNA glycosylase treatment, all cDNA underwent a first 18-cycle PCR with the universal primers M1SS and BC2_uni_R. Processing in the source paper ran as follows. For normalization, 1 million high-quality reads were randomly selected from each sample, with every read carrying a distinct molecular identifier. Instead of being binned into consensus sequences, reads with shared molecular identifiers were discarded. MiTCR, set to a Q25 quality threshold and the strictest error-elimination algorithm, was used for CDR3 identification, clonotype clustering and error correction. Lower-bound total TCR beta diversity was estimated with a nonparametric unseen species model using Euler transformation. TCRdb handled the public reads itself, with Q25 trimming in fastp and clone calling in MiXCR, and kept productive beta chains. Rows are combined by CDR3 protein, so each entry shows the most common genes and DNA. The V and J calls come from TCRdb's annotation, not from the publication. Across this sample there are 1.8 million or so distinct CDR3 sequences, with 35% to 50% seen only once. The biggest ten clones account for about 21% of the sample.

From its cysteine to its phenylalanine, the CDR3 spans 15 amino acids. The retained sequence is limited to the CDR3, 45 bases, with the frame set at the first base. The CDR1 and CDR2 encoded by the germline V gene are ENHRY and SYGVKD. Trimming removed 6 bases from V and 6 bases from J; the gene matches leave 10 bases unexplained. Sequenced sample: blood. The sequence derives from a human donor in good health. This receptor chain uses TRBV10-3 and TRBJ1-4, and 7 bases in between align with TRBD1. The CDR3: CAISPKTGRDEKLFF. The nucleotide sequence is given as TGTGCCATCAGCCCAAAGACAGGGCGGGATGAAAAACTGTTTTTT.